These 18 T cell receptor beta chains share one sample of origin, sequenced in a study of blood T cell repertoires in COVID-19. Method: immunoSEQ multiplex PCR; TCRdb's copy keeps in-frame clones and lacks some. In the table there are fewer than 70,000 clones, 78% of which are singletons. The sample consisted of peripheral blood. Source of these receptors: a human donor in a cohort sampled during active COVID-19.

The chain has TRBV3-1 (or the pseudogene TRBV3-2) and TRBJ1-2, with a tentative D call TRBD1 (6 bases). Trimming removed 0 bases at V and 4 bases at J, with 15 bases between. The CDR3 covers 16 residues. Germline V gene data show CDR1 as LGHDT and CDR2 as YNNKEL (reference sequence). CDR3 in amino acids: CASSQDPDRLFYGYTF. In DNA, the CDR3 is TGTGCCAGCAGCCAAGATCCAGACAGGCTCTTCTATGGCTACACCTTC.

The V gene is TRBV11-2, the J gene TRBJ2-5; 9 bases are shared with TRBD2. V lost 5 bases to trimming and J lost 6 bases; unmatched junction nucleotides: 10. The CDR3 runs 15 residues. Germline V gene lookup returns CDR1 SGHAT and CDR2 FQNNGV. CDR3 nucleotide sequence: TGTGCCAGCAGCCCTACGGGGCGGGGGGGAAAGACCCAGTACTTC. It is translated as CASSPTGRGGKTQYF.

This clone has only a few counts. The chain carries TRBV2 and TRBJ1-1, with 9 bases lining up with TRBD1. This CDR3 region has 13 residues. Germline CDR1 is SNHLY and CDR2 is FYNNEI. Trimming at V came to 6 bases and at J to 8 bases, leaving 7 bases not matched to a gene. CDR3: CASRDTTGGEAFF. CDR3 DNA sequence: TGTGCCAGCAGGGATACTACAGGGGGCGAAGCTTTCTTT.

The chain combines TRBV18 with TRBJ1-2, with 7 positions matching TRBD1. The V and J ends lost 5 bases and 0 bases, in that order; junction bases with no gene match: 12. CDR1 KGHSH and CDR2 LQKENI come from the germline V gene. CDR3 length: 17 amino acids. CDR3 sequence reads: CASSSATGLNTNYGYTF. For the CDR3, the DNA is TGTGCCAGCTCATCCGCGACAGGGTTGAATACTAACTATGGCTACACCTTC.

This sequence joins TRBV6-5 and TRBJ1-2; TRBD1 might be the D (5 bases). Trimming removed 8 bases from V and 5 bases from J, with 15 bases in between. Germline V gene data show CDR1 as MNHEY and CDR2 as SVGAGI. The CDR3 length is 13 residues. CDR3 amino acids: CASVQAGIYGYTF. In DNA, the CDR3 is TGTGCCAGCGTACAGGCAGGCATTTATGGCTACACCTTC.

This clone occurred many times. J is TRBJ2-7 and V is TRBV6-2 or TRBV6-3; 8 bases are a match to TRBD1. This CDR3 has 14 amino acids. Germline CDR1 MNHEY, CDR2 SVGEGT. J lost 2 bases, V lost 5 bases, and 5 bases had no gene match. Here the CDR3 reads CASSRTGPAYEQYF. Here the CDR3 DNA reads TGTGCCAGCAGTAGGACAGGGCCCGCCTACGAGCAGTACTTC.

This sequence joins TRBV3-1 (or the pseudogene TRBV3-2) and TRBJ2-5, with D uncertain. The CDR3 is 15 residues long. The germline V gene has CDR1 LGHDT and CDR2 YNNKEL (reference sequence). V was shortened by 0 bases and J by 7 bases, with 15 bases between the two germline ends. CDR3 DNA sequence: TGTGCCAGCAGCCAAGATAGGCCAAGTTCGGGGACCCAGTACTTC. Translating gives CASSQDRPSSGTQYF.

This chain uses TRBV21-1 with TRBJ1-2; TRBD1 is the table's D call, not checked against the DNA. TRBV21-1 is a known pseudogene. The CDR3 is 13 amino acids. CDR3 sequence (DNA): TGTGCCAGCAGCAACGCAGGGGGCTATGGCTACACCTTC. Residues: CASSNAGGYGYTF.

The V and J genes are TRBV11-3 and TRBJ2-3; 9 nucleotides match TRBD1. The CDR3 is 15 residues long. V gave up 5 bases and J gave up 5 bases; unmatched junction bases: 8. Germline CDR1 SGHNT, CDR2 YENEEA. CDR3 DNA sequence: TGTGCCAGCAGCGCTGACAGGGGGAGTTTAGATACGCAGTATTTT. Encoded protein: CASSADRGSLDTQYF.

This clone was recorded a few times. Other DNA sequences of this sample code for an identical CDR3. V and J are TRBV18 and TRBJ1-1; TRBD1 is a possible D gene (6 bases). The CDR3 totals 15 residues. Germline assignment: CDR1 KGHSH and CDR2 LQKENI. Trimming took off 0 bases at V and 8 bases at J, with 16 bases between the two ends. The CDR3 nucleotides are TGTGCCAGCTCACCACCGACAGGACAAAGAACCGAAGCTTTCTTT. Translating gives CASSPPTGQRTEAFF.

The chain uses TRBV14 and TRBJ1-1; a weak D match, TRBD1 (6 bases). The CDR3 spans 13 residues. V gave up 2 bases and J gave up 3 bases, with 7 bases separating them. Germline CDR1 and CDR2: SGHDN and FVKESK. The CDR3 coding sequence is TGTGCCAGCAGCCAACAGGGGTACACTGAAGCTTTCTTT. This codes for CASSQQGYTEAFF.

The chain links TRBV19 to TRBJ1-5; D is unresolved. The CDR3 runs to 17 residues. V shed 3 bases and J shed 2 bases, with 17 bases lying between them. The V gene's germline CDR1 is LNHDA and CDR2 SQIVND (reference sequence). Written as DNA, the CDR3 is TGTGCCAGTAGTATGTTCAGCGGGTCCCAAGGCAATCAGCCCCAGCATTTT. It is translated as CASSMFSGSQGNQPQHF.

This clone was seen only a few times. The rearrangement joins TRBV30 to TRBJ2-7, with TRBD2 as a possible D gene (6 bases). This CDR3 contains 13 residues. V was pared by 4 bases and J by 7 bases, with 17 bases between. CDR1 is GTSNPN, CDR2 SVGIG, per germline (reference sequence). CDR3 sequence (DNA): TGTGCCTGGACCGGGAGCGCCCGCGGGGAGCAGTACTTC. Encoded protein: CAWTGSARGEQYF.

The CDR3 coding sequence is TGCGCCAGCAGCTCCACCGGGACAGGGACTAATGAAAAACTGTTTTTT. Protein sequence: CASSSTGTGTNEKLFF. The chain recombines TRBV5-1 with TRBJ1-4; 9 nucleotides line up with TRBD1. Losses at the gene ends were 3 bases for V and 2 bases for J; bases not matched to a gene: 5. This CDR3 region has 16 residues. Germline values: CDR1 SGHRS, CDR2 YFSETQ.

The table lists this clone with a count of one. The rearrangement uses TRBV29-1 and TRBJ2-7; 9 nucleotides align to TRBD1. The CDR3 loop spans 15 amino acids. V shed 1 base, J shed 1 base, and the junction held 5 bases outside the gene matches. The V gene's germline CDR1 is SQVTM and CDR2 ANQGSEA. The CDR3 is CSVEGLGTGSYEQYF. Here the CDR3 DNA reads TGCAGCGTTGAAGGTCTGGGGACAGGGTCCTACGAGCAGTACTTC.

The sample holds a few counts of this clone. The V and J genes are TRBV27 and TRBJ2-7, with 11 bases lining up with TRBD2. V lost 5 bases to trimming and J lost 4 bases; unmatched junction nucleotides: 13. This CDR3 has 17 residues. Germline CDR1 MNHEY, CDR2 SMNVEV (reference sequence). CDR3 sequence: CASSPLLAGVGGYEQYF. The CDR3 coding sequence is TGTGCCAGCAGTCCCCTACTAGCGGGAGTAGGAGGGTACGAGCAGTACTTC.

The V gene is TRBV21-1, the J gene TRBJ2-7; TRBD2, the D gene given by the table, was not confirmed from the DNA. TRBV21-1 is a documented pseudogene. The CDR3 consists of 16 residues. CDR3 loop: CASSHAASGGPYEQYF. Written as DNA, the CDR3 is TGTGCCAGCAGCCATGCAGCTAGCGGGGGACCCTACGAGCAGTACTTC.

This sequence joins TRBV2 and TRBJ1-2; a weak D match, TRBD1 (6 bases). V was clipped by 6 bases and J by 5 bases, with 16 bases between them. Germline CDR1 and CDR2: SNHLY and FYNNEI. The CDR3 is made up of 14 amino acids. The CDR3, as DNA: TGTGCCAGCAGGGGGGCCTGGGAGGGATATGGCTACACCTTC. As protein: CASRGAWEGYGYTF. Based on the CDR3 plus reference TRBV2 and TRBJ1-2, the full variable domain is EPEVTQTPSHQVTQMGQEVILRCVPISNHLYFYWYRQILGQKVEFLVSFYNNEISEKSEIFDDQFSVERPDGSNFTLKIRSTKLEDSAMYFCASRGAWEGYGYTFGSGTRLTVV.